This entry lists 11 T cell receptor beta chains sequenced from one sample in a study of T cells in Graves' hyperthyroidism and ophthalmopathy. What was amplified from RNA transcripts were TCR beta CDR3 regions. First-round RT-PCR of the TCR CDR3 relied on the HTBI primer set. In TCRdb, the multiplex PCR reads were re-called with MiXCR into one record per CDR3 protein. The sample has 300,000 to 450,000 distinct CDR3 sequences, about 14% seen once. The sample comprised blood. The source is a woman aged 30 to 39 with Graves' ophthalmopathy.

This clonotype was observed many times. This rearrangement joins TRBV6-1 to TRBJ1-2; perhaps TRBD1 as D (5 bases). Germline CDR1 MNHNS, CDR2 SASEGT. Trimming removed 5 bases from V and 7 bases from J, with 14 bases in between. The CDR3 covers 13 residues. CDR3 in amino acids: CASSIGQLGGYTF. Written as DNA, the CDR3 is TGTGCCAGCAGTATAGGACAATTGGGTGGCTACACCTTC.

This clonotype was found a few times. The chain is built from TRBV19 and TRBJ2-2; D possibly corresponds to TRBD1 (6 bases). This CDR3 contains 16 residues. The germline V and J ends were trimmed by 3 bases and 6 bases, with 17 bases remaining between them. CDR1 is LNHDA and CDR2 is SQIVND in the germline V gene (reference sequence). DNA for the CDR3: TGTGCCAGTAGTATGATGAGCCCCGCAGGGGCCGGGGAGCTGTTTTTT. Translating it yields CASSMMSPAGAGELFF.

This clonotype appeared a few times. Its ends do not fully match the called genes, so a read error is possible. The chain has TRBV7-6 and TRBJ2-1; 12 nucleotides line up with TRBD2. Germline-derived CDR1 and CDR2 are SGHVS and FNYEAQ. This CDR3 spans 15 amino acids. Here the CDR3 DNA reads TGTGCCAGCAGCCTAGCGGGGGGGCCAACCAATGAGCAGTTCTTC. Translation gives CASSLAGGPTNEQFF.

Many counts were recorded for this clonotype. The CDR3: CSVASSEAWRGNTEAFF. CDR3 bases: TGCAGCGTCGCAAGCTCCGAAGCCTGGAGGGGGAACACTGAAGCTTTCTTT. J is TRBJ1-1 and V is TRBV29-1, with a tentative D call TRBD1 (5 bases). CDR1 is SQVTM and CDR2 is ANQGSEA in the germline V gene. The CDR3 has 17 amino acids. Trimming removed 6 bases at V and 1 base at J, with 24 bases between.

The chain links TRBV4-1 to TRBJ2-1; 9 bases fit TRBD2. Matching the DNA end better, TRBJ2-7 makes the J call doubtful. Germline CDR1 MGHRA, CDR2 YSYEKL. This CDR3 has 15 amino acids. The CDR3 bases are TGCGCCAGCAGCCGGGCGGGGGGGGATTACAATGAGCAGTACTTC. The encoded protein is CASSRAGGDYNEQYF.

This chain uses TRBV20-1 with TRBJ2-2; either TRBD1 or TRBD2 may fit D (6 bases each). CDR1 and CDR2 (germline): DFQATT, SNEGSKA (reference sequence). Trimming cost V 6 bases and J 0 bases, with 14 bases left between them. This CDR3 has 15 residues. The CDR3 loop reads CSAGHGGANTGELFF. The CDR3 DNA reads as TGCAGTGCAGGACACGGGGGCGCGAACACCGGGGAGCTGTTTTTT.

This clonotype has just a few counts. The V and J genes are TRBV5-6 and TRBJ1-4, with D possibly TRBD1 on 5 matching bases. The germline gives CDR1 SGHDT, CDR2 YYEEEE. The CDR3 is 15 amino acids. V was trimmed by 4 bases and J by 7 bases, leaving 17 bases between them. The CDR3 here is CASSVEGRVVEKLFF. CDR3 DNA: TGTGCCAGCAGCGTCGAGGGCAGGGTCGTTGAAAAACTGTTTTTT.

This clonotype showed up many times. The chain links TRBV30 to TRBJ2-7; no firm D call. This CDR3 comprises 13 residues. Germline CDR1 GTSNPN, CDR2 SVGIG (reference sequence). The V gene lost 3 bases and the J gene lost 5 bases, with 14 bases spanning the gap. CDR3: CAWSTNSIDEQYF. DNA of the CDR3: TGTGCCTGGAGCACCAACTCAATCGACGAGCAGTACTTC.

This clonotype has at least ten counts. The J gene is TRBJ1-2, the V gene TRBV20-1; D is unclear. This CDR3 spans 16 amino acids. The ends were cut back, 0 bases at V and 4 bases at J, with 18 bases in the middle. Germline lookup yields CDR1 DFQATT and CDR2 SNEGSKA (reference sequence). CDR3 in amino acids: CSARDHYVRSIYGYTF. The DNA for the CDR3 is TGCAGTGCTAGAGACCATTATGTACGATCGATCTATGGCTACACCTTC.

This clonotype showed up many times. V usage is TRBV5-4 and J usage is TRBJ2-1; the match to TRBD1 covers 7 bases. V lost 4 bases, J lost 1 base, and 8 bases stayed unmatched. This CDR3 is 16 amino acids long. Germline assignment: CDR1 SGHNT and CDR2 YYREEE (reference sequence). The DNA of the CDR3 is TGTGCCAGCAGCCCCAAGGTCAGGGGGTCCTACAATGAGCAGTTCTTC. It translates to CASSPKVRGSYNEQFF. Complete variable domain (other parts from reference TRBV5-4 and TRBJ2-1): ETGVTQSPTHLIKTRGQQVTLRCSSQSGHNTVSWYQQALGQGPQFIFQYYREEENGRGNFPPRFSGLQFPNYSSELNVNALELDDSALYLCASSPKVRGSYNEQFFGPGTRLTVL.

This clonotype was counted many times. CDR3 region: CASSEVKGVGSPLHF. The CDR3 coding sequence is TGTGCCAGCAGTGAAGTCAAGGGGGTAGGATCACCCCTCCACTTT. This chain connects TRBV2 to TRBJ1-6, with a possible D match to TRBD1 (6 bases). Trimming stripped 1 base from V and 10 bases from J, with 14 bases between. The CDR3 loop spans 15 amino acids. Germline V gene data show CDR1 as SNHLY and CDR2 as FYNNEI.